This TCR beta chain was observed in a study of blood T cell repertoires in COVID-19. About the research overall: From T cells, B-cell-depleted T cells, or PBMCs came the material, which was cDNA or gDNA.

Assignment of participants to cohorts was predicated upon participant-reported clinical history. Recovered status in Cohort 3 required two negative PCRs, clearance, or symptom resolution. CDR1 and CDR2 (germline): MNHEY, SMNVEV (reference sequence). Trimming cost V 5 bases and J 2 bases, with 13 bases left between them. CDR3 size: 14 residues. TCRdb's table, derived via immunoSEQ multiplex PCR, lists solely in-frame clones and lacks some. The sample lists 200,000 or so clones, 70% to 90% occurring once. The rearrangement links TRBV27 to TRBJ2-7, with a tentative D call TRBD2 (6 bases). Sequencing input: PBMCs or T cells enriched from blood (not recorded which). This TCR was sampled from a young man who had recovered from COVID-19. CDR3 amino acids: CASSPRSGAYEQYF. As DNA, the CDR3 is TGTGCCAGCAGTCCCCGATCGGGGGCCTACGAGCAGTACTTC.